These 22 T cell receptor beta chains were all obtained from the same sample, sequenced in a study of T-cell reconstitution after alpha-beta-depleted transplantation in children. Unique molecular identifiers were used to barcode this TCRbeta library. TCRdb re-derived calls from the PCR reads in MiXCR, one entry per CDR3 protein. The sample lists 170,000 or so distinct CDR3 sequences, about 6.4% seen once, with roughly 3% in the top ten. Sequenced here: PBMCs from the stem cell graft donor, sampled from the stem cell graft. These receptors were obtained from a human donor who donated a stem cell graft to a child with Wiskott-Aldrich syndrome.

This clonotype was detected a few times. This chain connects TRBV7-9 to TRBJ2-2; 10 bases match TRBD1. Germline assignment: CDR1 SEHNR and CDR2 FQNEAQ (reference sequence). The length of the CDR3 is 17 residues. Trimming cost V 5 bases and J 2 bases; bases outside gene matches: 8. The CDR3 loop reads CASSRTGQGVNTGELFF. CDR3 bases: TGTGCCAGCAGCCGAACCGGACAGGGGGTTAACACCGGGGAGCTGTTTTTT.

This clonotype appeared many times. The V gene is TRBV12-3 or TRBV12-4, the J gene TRBJ2-7, with D perhaps TRBD1 (6 bases). The ends were cut back, 3 bases at V and 0 bases at J, with 12 bases in the middle. The CDR3 has 15 residues. CDR3 DNA: TGTGCCAGCAGTTTGTCGGGACACCACTCCTACGAGCAGTACTTC. This codes for CASSLSGHHSYEQYF.

This clonotype was seen repeatedly, ten times or more. J is TRBJ1-6 and V is TRBV11-2; 7 bases match TRBD1. Germline lookup yields CDR1 SGHAT and CDR2 FQNNGV. J was trimmed by 11 bases and V by 4 bases; bases with no gene match: 20. CDR3 length: 18 residues. The CDR3 spells CASSSGPPTGWPYPPLHF. Written as DNA, the CDR3 is TGTGCCAGCAGCTCCGGTCCCCCGACAGGGTGGCCTTACCCACCCCTCCACTTT.

This clonotype came up many times. The chain couples TRBV7-9 to TRBJ1-1; TRBD1 is a possible D gene (5 bases). From germline, CDR1 is SEHNR and CDR2 FQNEAQ (reference sequence). This CDR3 contains 15 residues. V was shortened by 5 bases and J by 3 bases, with 16 bases between the two germline ends. The CDR3 is CASSRPSGRYTEAFF. The CDR3 bases are TGTGCCAGCAGCCGACCATCAGGGAGGTACACTGAAGCTTTCTTT.

This clonotype was detected ten times or more. The chain carries TRBV20-1 and TRBJ1-2; D unclear. The CDR3 is made up of 14 amino acids. From germline, CDR1 is DFQATT and CDR2 SNEGSKA (reference sequence). The V end lost 4 bases, the J end lost 7 bases, and 19 bases lay between the germline ends. The CDR3 DNA reads TGCAGTGCTATACGCGGGAATTCTGACGTTGGCTACACCTTC. This encodes CSAIRGNSDVGYTF.

The chain links TRBV18 to TRBJ1-1; possibly TRBD1 for D (5 bases). This CDR3 comprises 15 residues. Germline V gives CDR1 KGHSH, CDR2 LQKENI. V shed 7 bases and J shed 1 base, with 16 bases lying between them. CDR3 residues: CASFTRQGPNTEAFF. In DNA, the CDR3 is TGTGCCAGCTTTACCAGGCAGGGACCGAACACTGAAGCTTTCTTT.

This clonotype was counted at least ten times. The V call is TRBV11-2, the J call TRBJ2-5; 7 bases align to TRBD1. The V segment lost 4 bases and the J segment 3 bases; nucleotides outside the gene matches: 5. The CDR3 contains 14 residues. Germline CDR1 SGHAT, CDR2 FQNNGV. Here the CDR3 DNA reads TGTGCCAGCAGCTGGGGACAGAATAAAGAGACCCAGTACTTC. Translated, it gives CASSWGQNKETQYF. The full variable domain, rest sourced from reference TRBV11-2 and TRBJ2-5, is EAGVAQSPRYKIIEKRQSVAFWCNPISGHATLYWYQQILGQGPKLLIQFQNNGVVDDSQLPKDRFSAERLKGVDSTLKIQPAKLEDSAVYLCASSWGQNKETQYFGPGTRLLVL.

This clonotype showed up many times. V is TRBV4-1 and J is TRBJ1-3; D not certain. CDR1 and CDR2 from the germline V gene are MGHRA and YSYEKL. The CDR3 loop spans 11 amino acids. Deletions cut 4 bases from V and 10 bases from J, with 8 bases between. CDR3 sequence reads: CASSLDRTIYF. The CDR3 DNA follows: TGCGCCAGCAGCCTCGATCGGACCATATATTTT.

This clonotype was seen only a few times. The chain combines TRBV4-1 with TRBJ2-5; 9 positions match TRBD2. The V gene's germline CDR1 is MGHRA and CDR2 YSYEKL. The trim removed 0 bases at V and 7 bases at J, leaving 12 bases unmatched. CDR3 size: 17 residues. The CDR3 DNA is TGCGCCAGCAGCCAAGATCCAAGCGGGGGGACGGTTGGGACCCAGTACTTC. It specifies CASSQDPSGGTVGTQYF.

This clonotype has only a few counts. The chain recombines TRBV7-9 with TRBJ1-5; possible D gene TRBD1, 5 bases. Germline CDR1 is SEHNR and CDR2 is FQNEAQ (reference sequence). The CDR3 sequence is 17 residues long. Trimming removed 1 base from V and 2 bases from J, with 15 bases in between. The CDR3 sequence: CASSLDPGQGGNQPQHF. The CDR3 DNA sequence: TGTGCCAGCAGCTTAGATCCGGGGCAGGGAGGCAATCAGCCCCAGCATTTT.

This clonotype was seen many times. This chain joins TRBV20-1 and TRBJ2-7; D remains unclear. This CDR3 is built from 12 residues. From germline, CDR1 is DFQATT and CDR2 SNEGSKA (reference sequence). Trimming took 2 bases from V and 3 from J, leaving 8 bases between them. CDR3 region: CSARLSGYEQYF. CDR3 DNA sequence: TGCAGTGCTAGATTATCAGGCTACGAGCAGTACTTC.

A remark on this clonotype: A much larger clone sits a single nucleotide away, making a read error possible. This chain links TRBV20-1 with TRBJ2-3, with D hard to call. The V gene's germline CDR1 is DFQATT and CDR2 SNEGSKA (reference sequence). This CDR3 has 14 residues. The CDR3: CSARSGADPETQYF. The CDR3 DNA is TGCAGTGCTAGGTCTGGTGCGGATCCAGAAACGCAGTATTTT.

The V and J genes are TRBV29-1 and TRBJ2-3, with TRBD2 matching over 16 bases. V was clipped by 0 bases and J by 6 bases; unmatched bases: 3. The CDR3 runs to 16 residues. Per germline, CDR1 SQVTM and CDR2 ANQGSEA. CDR3 coding DNA: TGCAGCGTTGAAGATGTGGGACTAGCGGGAGGGGATACGCAGTATTTT. Translating gives CSVEDVGLAGGDTQYF.

This chain links TRBV12-3 or TRBV12-4 with TRBJ2-5, with 8 nucleotides matching TRBD1. There are 16 residues in the CDR3. The V gene end was trimmed by 4 bases and the J gene end by 2 bases; junction bases not matched to a gene: 9. CDR3 sequence: CASSSVTGVSQETQYF. CDR3 sequence (DNA): TGTGCCAGCAGTTCGGTGACAGGGGTTTCGCAAGAGACCCAGTACTTC.

This chain connects TRBV18 to TRBJ1-2; 8 nucleotides align to TRBD1. Germline V gives CDR1 KGHSH, CDR2 LQKENI. This CDR3 is 15 amino acids long. V was pared by 3 bases and J by 3 bases, with 6 bases of the junction left unmatched. CDR3 sequence reads: CASSPLDRVDYGYTF. The DNA for the CDR3 is TGTGCCAGCTCACCTCTGGACAGGGTGGACTATGGCTACACCTTC.

This clonotype was observed at least ten times. The rearrangement joins TRBV15 to TRBJ1-6; D unclear. The CDR3 extends over 16 amino acids. CDR1 is LNHNV, CDR2 YYDKDF, per germline (reference sequence). The V end lost 6 bases, the J end lost 9 bases, and 21 bases lay between the germline ends. For the CDR3, the DNA is TGTGCCACCAGAGTCGGGGTATTGCAGTTCAGTTCACCCCTCCACTTT. Its translation is CATRVGVLQFSSPLHF.

This chain's CDR3 is CASSLSGGSSTDTQYF. The CDR3 nucleotides read TGTGCCAGCAGCTTAAGCGGGGGAAGTAGCACAGATACGCAGTATTTT. J is TRBJ2-3 and V is TRBV13, with 8 bases aligning to TRBD2. Germline V gives CDR1 PRHDT, CDR2 FYEKMQ (reference sequence). The CDR3 consists of 16 residues. The junction had 4 bases not matched to a gene; V was cut back by 2 bases and J by 0 bases.

This clonotype has a count of ten or more. Written as DNA, the CDR3 is TGCAGTGCCTGGGGGCAGACGAACACTGAAGCTTTCTTT. Translating it yields CSAWGQTNTEAFF. The chain combines TRBV20-1 with TRBJ1-1, with D perhaps TRBD1 (6 bases). This CDR3 spans 13 amino acids. Germline loops: CDR1 DFQATT, CDR2 SNEGSKA (reference sequence). Between the trimmed V and J ends, which lost 6 bases and 1 base, there was a span of 12 bases.

This clonotype was observed at least ten times. This chain uses TRBV11-3 with TRBJ2-1; maybe TRBD2 (5 bases). V was cut by 1 base and J by 7 bases, with 14 bases left in between. Looked up from germline, CDR1 is SGHNT and CDR2 is YENEEA. The CDR3 extends over 15 amino acids. This CDR3 is CASSLVPAGGNEQFF. The CDR3 region has the DNA TGTGCCAGCAGCTTAGTTCCCGCGGGTGGAAATGAGCAGTTCTTC.

This clonotype was counted ten times or more. Sequence at one end of the junction differs from germline and may be a read error. This chain links TRBV3-1 with TRBJ2-5, with D perhaps matching TRBD2 (5 bases). This CDR3 has 13 residues. CDR1 is LGHDT, CDR2 YNNKEL, per germline (reference sequence). The CDR3 loop is CASSEYRPTTSIF. The CDR3 nucleotides are TGTGCCAGCAGCGAATACAGACCGACTACCAGCATCTTC.

This clonotype occurred a few times. V usage is TRBV25-1 and J usage is TRBJ1-5; possible D gene TRBD1, 5 bases. V lost 5 bases and J lost 4, with 9 bases in between. The CDR3 sequence is 13 residues long. Per germline, CDR1 MGHDK and CDR2 SYGVNS. The CDR3, as DNA: TGTGCCAGCAGTATTAGGGGTAATCAGCCCCAGCATTTT. This gives the protein CASSIRGNQPQHF. Drawing the rest from reference TRBV25-1 and TRBJ1-5, the complete variable domain is EADIYQTPRYLVIGTGKKITLECSQTMGHDKMYWYQQDPGMELHLIHYSYGVNSTEKGDLSSESTVSRIRTEHFPLTLESARPSHTSQYLCASSIRGNQPQHFGDGTRLSIL.

CDR3 nucleotides: TGTGCCAGCAGTGGGGGGGGAAAAGAGACCCAGTACTTC. This encodes CASSGGGKETQYF. The chain couples TRBV25-1 to TRBJ2-5, with TRBD2 identical over 7 bases. The trim removed 4 bases at V and 3 bases at J, leaving 2 bases unmatched. Germline V gene data show CDR1 as MGHDK and CDR2 as SYGVNS. The length of the CDR3 is 13 residues. The full variable domain, its missing parts supplied by reference TRBV25-1 and TRBJ2-5, is EADIYQTPRYLVIGTGKKITLECSQTMGHDKMYWYQQDPGMELHLIHYSYGVNSTEKGDLSSESTVSRIRTEHFPLTLESARPSHTSQYLCASSGGGKETQYFGPGTRLLVL.